These 20 T cell receptor beta chains came from one sample sequenced in a study of blood T cells in healthy people across ages. The authors ran a second PCR of about 6 to 12 cycles using a sample-barcoded 5' primer and a J-beta primer mix. TCRdb re-called the 5' RACE reads with MiXCR, one entry per CDR3 protein. This table holds over 700,000 distinct CDR3 sequences, about 53% found once. Sequencing was performed on blood. The source is a man aged 80 or over in good health.

This chain uses TRBV28 with TRBJ2-6; D not resolved. The CDR3 has 16 residues. Germline assignment: CDR1 MDHEN and CDR2 SYDVKM. The V and J ends lost 3 bases and 4 bases respectively, with 13 bases between them. CDR3 loop: CASSFGSKNGANVLTF. Here the CDR3 DNA reads TGTGCCAGCAGTTTTGGGTCCAAAAACGGGGCCAACGTCCTGACTTTC.

This clonotype was counted a single time. The CDR3 spells CASSLDGAAYEQYF. CDR3 bases: TGCGCCAGCAGCTTGGACGGTGCCGCCTACGAGCAGTACTTC. J is TRBJ2-7 and V is TRBV5-1; D remains ambiguous. Germline CDR1 reads SGHRS; CDR2 reads YFSETQ. Trimming shortened V by 0 bases and J by 2 bases, and 9 bases separated the two germline ends. The CDR3 is 14 amino acids.

This clonotype was detected only a few times. This chain links TRBV28 with TRBJ2-1; 8 bases match TRBD1. The V gene's germline CDR1 is MDHEN and CDR2 SYDVKM. V lost 7 bases and J lost 10; bases outside the gene matches: 12. This CDR3 contains 14 residues. The CDR3 here is CASIGTGGLLEQFF. The CDR3 nucleotides are TGTGCCAGCATAGGGACAGGTGGTCTCTTGGAGCAGTTCTTC.

The rearrangement uses TRBV20-1 and TRBJ2-1; TRBD1 or TRBD2 may be the D gene (6 bases each). The CDR3 sequence is 14 residues long. The germline V and J ends were trimmed by 0 bases and 8 bases, with 14 bases remaining between them. Germline V gives CDR1 DFQATT, CDR2 SNEGSKA (reference sequence). The DNA of the CDR3 is TGCAGTGCTAGAGATGGGAACAGGGAGGATGAGCAGTTCTTC. Amino acid sequence: CSARDGNREDEQFF.

This clonotype showed up just once. The chain uses TRBV11-2 and TRBJ1-1; 9 bases align to TRBD1. V shed 5 bases, J shed 8 bases, and the junction held 3 bases outside the gene matches. The CDR3 has 12 amino acids. Germline CDR1 is SGHAT and CDR2 is FQNNGV. The CDR3 protein is CASSLGTGEAFF. CDR3 bases: TGTGCCAGCAGCCTCGGGACAGGGGAAGCTTTCTTT.

Written as DNA, the CDR3 is TGTGCCAGCAGAGGCCAGAGGGGCAAGGCCGGGGAGCTGTTTTTT. Encoded protein: CASRGQRGKAGELFF. The V and J genes are TRBV2 and TRBJ2-2; D tentatively reads TRBD1 or TRBD2 (5 bases each). Germline CDR1 reads SNHLY; CDR2 reads FYNNEI. V lost 6 bases and J lost 6, with 17 bases in between. This CDR3 spans 15 amino acids.

This clonotype was seen more than once but under ten times. The chain recombines TRBV5-1 with TRBJ2-4; no clear D. The J call may be mistaken, given a closer DNA end match to TRBJ2-7. The CDR3 is made up of 15 amino acids. CDR1 SGHRS and CDR2 YFSETQ come from the germline V gene. The CDR3 region is CASSLPSPDSYEQYF. Written as DNA, the CDR3 is TGCGCCAGCAGCTTACCGTCGCCGGACTCCTACGAGCAGTACTTC.

This clonotype turned up a few times. This chain connects TRBV20-1 to TRBJ2-7, with D possibly being TRBD2 (6 bases). CDR1 and CDR2 from the germline V gene are DFQATT and SNEGSKA (reference sequence). This CDR3 has 12 residues. The V end was cut by 5 bases, the J end by 7 bases, with 15 bases between. Here the CDR3 DNA reads TGCAGTGCTCCATTTCAAGGGAGGGAGCAGTACTTC. Its translation: CSAPFQGREQYF.

The V and J genes are TRBV12-3 or TRBV12-4 and TRBJ2-3; a weak D match, TRBD1 (6 bases). CDR3 length: 15 amino acids. V was clipped by 2 bases and J by 3 bases, with 12 bases between them. The CDR3 nucleotides are TGTGCCAGCAGTTTAAGGGGGACCAGGACAGATACGCAGTATTTT. It encodes CASSLRGTRTDTQYF.

In this sample, this clonotype turned up once. The chain employs TRBV7-9 and TRBJ1-2; 9 bases fit TRBD1. The germline V gene encodes CDR1 SEHNR and CDR2 FQNEAQ (reference sequence). The CDR3 length is 15 residues. V gave up 5 bases and J gave up 4 bases; unmatched junction bases: 8. CDR3 nucleotide sequence: TGTGCCAGCAGCCTGGGACAGGGAACGGCCTATGGCTACACCTTC. This codes for CASSLGQGTAYGYTF.

Here the CDR3 DNA reads TGTGCCAGCAGCGATAGCAGGGGGTCCACCTATGGCTACACCTTC. This translates into CASSDSRGSTYGYTF. This chain connects TRBV9 to TRBJ1-2, with 7 bases matching TRBD1. The germline gives CDR1 SGDLS, CDR2 YYNGEE. The CDR3 spans 15 residues. V was pared by 3 bases and J by 4 bases, with 9 bases of the junction left unmatched.

The chain uses TRBV3-1 and TRBJ2-3; perhaps TRBD2 as D (6 bases). Germline values: CDR1 LGHDT, CDR2 YNNKEL (reference sequence). Trimming stripped 5 bases from V and 14 bases from J, with 23 bases between. CDR3 length: 14 residues. The CDR3 loop is CASSLGNSGGYAYF. The CDR3 coding sequence is TGTGCCAGCAGCTTGGGGAACTCCGGGGGATACGCGTATTTT.

This chain links TRBV18 with TRBJ1-2, with no clear D. The CDR3 length is 14 residues. Germline CDR1 KGHSH, CDR2 LQKENI. V lost 0 bases to trimming and J lost 8 bases, with 13 bases between them. CDR3 coding DNA: TGTGCCAGCTCACCACCCGGCAGCCCAGAAGGCTACACCTTC. Its translation is CASSPPGSPEGYTF.

V gene TRBV28 combines with J gene TRBJ2-1; D is possibly TRBD2 (6 bases). The CDR3 has 15 amino acids. V was cut by 5 bases and J by 4 bases, with 15 bases left in between. Germline CDR1 is MDHEN and CDR2 is SYDVKM. The CDR3 sequence is CASSRGGRGYNEQFF. In nucleotides, the CDR3 is TGTGCCAGCAGTCGAGGAGGGAGAGGGTACAATGAGCAGTTCTTC.

The chain recombines TRBV4-2 with TRBJ2-3; D is undetermined. V was shortened by 4 bases and J by 6 bases, with 11 bases between the two germline ends. This CDR3 is 13 amino acids long. The germline V gene encodes CDR1 LGHNA and CDR2 YNFKEQ. The chain's CDR3 is CASSPRSDDTQYF. The CDR3 DNA is TGTGCCAGCAGCCCAAGGAGTGACGATACGCAGTATTTT.

The chain links TRBV19 to TRBJ2-5; D perhaps matches TRBD1 (6 bases). The V gene's germline CDR1 is LNHDA and CDR2 SQIVND (reference sequence). V lost 5 bases and J lost 5, with 15 bases in between. The CDR3 spans 14 residues. The CDR3 spells CASSPGHQGETQYF. CDR3 DNA sequence: TGTGCCAGTAGTCCGGGACACCAAGGGGAGACCCAGTACTTC.

The chain uses TRBV5-1 and TRBJ2-3; D is possibly TRBD2 (6 bases). This CDR3 has 14 amino acids. Germline CDR1 is SGHRS and CDR2 is YFSETQ. V was cut by 4 bases and J by 1 base, with 10 bases left in between. The CDR3 sequence: CASSGGLGTDTQYF. In DNA, the CDR3 is TGCGCCAGCAGCGGGGGACTCGGCACAGATACGCAGTATTTT.

The chain is built from TRBV2 and TRBJ2-1; tentatively, D is TRBD2 (6 bases). This CDR3 has 16 residues. Germline lookup yields CDR1 SNHLY and CDR2 FYNNEI. Trimming stripped 8 bases from V and 1 base from J, with 18 bases between. CDR3 amino acids: CASLRPGGESYNEQFF. The CDR3 nucleotides are TGTGCCAGCCTACGCCCTGGAGGGGAATCCTACAATGAGCAGTTCTTC.

This clonotype came up a few times. Relative to the germline gene, one junction end is altered; a read error may explain this. The rearrangement joins TRBV7-2 to TRBJ2-4; perhaps D is TRBD1 or TRBD2 (5 bases each). Matching the DNA end better, TRBJ2-5 makes the J call doubtful. The length of the CDR3 is 14 residues. CDR1 is SGHTA, CDR2 FQGNSA, per germline. For the CDR3, the DNA is TGTGCCAGCAGCGTAGCGACAGTACAAGAGACCCAGTACTTC. Protein sequence: CASSVATVQETQYF.

The chain uses TRBV3-1 and TRBJ2-4, with 9 positions matching TRBD2. The J call may not be correct, given that the DNA end is closer to TRBJ2-5. The CDR3 is 16 amino acids. The germline V gene encodes CDR1 LGHDT and CDR2 YNNKEL (reference sequence). This CDR3 is CASSPGISGRGETQYF. In nucleotides, the CDR3 is TGTGCCAGCAGCCCAGGGATTAGCGGGAGAGGAGAGACCCAGTACTTC.